The sample holds many counts of the clone carrying this T cell receptor beta chain. The data belong to a study of patients and donors after allogeneic stem cell transplantation. CDR3 length: 13 residues. CDR1 is MNHNY and CDR2 is SVGAGI in the germline V gene (reference sequence). V lost 0 bases, J lost 7 bases, and 9 bases lay in between. TCRdb reprocessed the RT-PCR reads via MiXCR and lists one record per CDR3 protein. The sample has approximately 430,000 distinct CDR3 sequences; about a sixth are singletons. The sample consisted of blood, either unsorted or a sorted T cell fraction (not recorded which). The gene calls are TRBV6-6 and TRBJ1-1, with D perhaps TRBD1 (5 bases). This TCR was sampled from a human donor who was either an allogeneic HSCT recipient or a stem cell or donor lymphocyte infusion donor (not recorded which). It is not recorded whose cells these are; they may come from a transplant donor. CDR3 DNA: TGTGCCAGCAGTTACTCGAGCCAGGGTGAAGCTTTCTTT. Encoded protein: CASSYSSQGEAFF.